This T cell receptor beta chain was captured in a study of T cell repertoires in urothelial bladder cancer. TCRdb's copy holds only in-frame clones and misses some; the assay was immunoSEQ multiplex PCR. Among about 6,600 clones listed, about two thirds were seen once. The germline CDR1 and CDR2 sequences are SGHRS and YFSETQ. The ends were cut back, 5 bases at V and 5 bases at J, with 17 bases in the middle. The CDR3 has 14 amino acids. This clone was recorded a few times. The antigen remains unidentified. Study-level points and caveats: In carcinoma specimens, a single clone made up to roughly 17% of infiltrating lymphocytes.

This chain uses TRBV5-1 with TRBJ2-7; either TRBD1 or TRBD2 may fit D (5 bases each). The receptor was isolated from a human donor with urothelial carcinoma. Sequencing was done on a sample of tumor-infiltrating cells from bladder cancer. The CDR3: CASRRGTGPNEQYF. The CDR3 DNA reads as TGCGCCAGCAGACGTGGGACGGGCCCCAACGAGCAGTACTTC.